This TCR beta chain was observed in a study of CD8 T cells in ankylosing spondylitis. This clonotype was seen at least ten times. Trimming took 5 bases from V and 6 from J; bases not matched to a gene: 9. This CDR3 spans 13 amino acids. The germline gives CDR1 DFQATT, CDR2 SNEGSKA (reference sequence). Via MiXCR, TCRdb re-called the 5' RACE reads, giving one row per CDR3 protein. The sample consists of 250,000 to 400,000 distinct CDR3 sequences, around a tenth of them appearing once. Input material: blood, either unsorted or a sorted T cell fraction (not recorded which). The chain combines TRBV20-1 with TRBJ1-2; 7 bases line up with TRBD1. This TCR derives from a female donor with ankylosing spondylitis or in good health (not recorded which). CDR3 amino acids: CSAPQGGFDGYTF. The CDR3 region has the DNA TGCAGTGCTCCCCAGGGGGGCTTCGATGGCTACACCTTC.